The 25 T cell receptor beta chains listed next were all sequenced from one sample in a study of blood T cell repertoires in COVID-19. Repertoires were generated with immunoSEQ multiplex PCR, while TCRdb's copy carries only in-frame clones and drops some. The sample shows roughly 110,000 clones, approximately 81% of them seen only once. Sequenced sample: peripheral blood. The receptors derive from a human donor in a cohort sampled during active COVID-19.

This rearrangement joins TRBV9 to TRBJ1-4, with D possibly matching TRBD1 (5 bases). V lost 4 bases, J lost 8 bases, and 15 bases lay in between. CDR3 length: 14 residues. Germline V lookup: CDR1 SGDLS, CDR2 YYNGEE. CDR3 nucleotide sequence: TGTGCCAGCAGCCGGGACTCATCATACGAAAAACTGTTTTTT. It specifies CASSRDSSYEKLFF.

The chain recombines TRBV12-3 or TRBV12-4 with TRBJ1-1; D gene unclear. V was cut by 2 bases and J by 1 base, with 5 bases left in between. This CDR3 is built from 13 residues. This chain's CDR3 is CASSLQQNTEAFF. CDR3 DNA: TGTGCCAGCAGTTTACAACAGAACACTGAAGCTTTCTTT.

This clone has a single count. The J gene is TRBJ2-1, the V gene TRBV6-5, with 9 bases that match TRBD1. J was trimmed by 9 bases and V by 7 bases; bases with no gene match: 7. Germline V CDR1 and CDR2: MNHEY, SVGAGI. The CDR3 covers 13 residues. The CDR3 coding sequence is TGTGCCAGCACTCGGACAGGGGATAGTGAGCAGTTCTTC. This codes for CASTRTGDSEQFF.

This clone showed up just once. This chain joins TRBV24-1 and TRBJ2-3; the match to TRBD1 covers 8 bases. This CDR3 is built from 17 residues. V shed 4 bases, J shed 1 base, and the junction held 9 bases outside the gene matches. Germline CDR1 is KGHDR and CDR2 is SFDVKD. CDR3 protein: CATSDPTPGGGTDTQYF. The DNA for the CDR3 is TGTGCCACCAGTGACCCGACCCCAGGGGGCGGCACAGATACGCAGTATTTT.

This sequence joins TRBV19 and TRBJ2-1; 8 bases are shared with TRBD1. Germline-derived CDR1 and CDR2 are LNHDA and SQIVND (reference sequence). With 5 bases clipped from V and 5 bases from J, the junction kept 8 bases outside the gene matches. CDR3 size: 15 residues. CDR3 protein: CASSRGTGDHNEQFF. CDR3 nucleotide sequence: TGTGCCAGTAGTCGAGGGACAGGCGACCACAATGAGCAGTTCTTC.

This chain joins TRBV11-3 and TRBJ2-1; tentatively, D is TRBD2 (6 bases). Germline V lookup: CDR1 SGHNT, CDR2 YENEEA. Trimming took 1 base from V and 5 from J, leaving 9 bases between them. The CDR3 runs 14 residues. The CDR3 DNA sequence: TGTGCCAGCAGCTTAGCTAGCGTAGACAATGAGCAGTTCTTC. Its translation: CASSLASVDNEQFF.

This rearrangement joins TRBV14 to TRBJ2-1; TRBD2 is a possible D gene (6 bases). Germline CDR1 and CDR2: SGHDN and FVKESK. The V end was cut by 0 bases, the J end by 10 bases, with 10 bases between. The length of the CDR3 is 13 residues. CDR3 in amino acids: CASSQDRGMEQFF. The CDR3 region has the DNA TGTGCCAGCAGCCAAGATCGGGGGATGGAGCAGTTCTTC.

Here the CDR3 DNA reads TGCGCCAGCAGCCAAGATGGGTCGGACAAGACCGGGGAGCTGTTTTTT. Its translation is CASSQDGSDKTGELFF. The V and J genes are TRBV4-1 and TRBJ2-2, with D possibly TRBD1 on 5 matching bases. Germline CDR1 and CDR2: MGHRA and YSYEKL. This CDR3 is built from 16 residues. V lost 0 bases, J lost 5 bases, and 13 bases lay in between.

CDR3 protein: CASSVAGTKETQYF. The CDR3 DNA is TGTGCCAGCAGCGTAGCTGGGACTAAGGAGACCCAGTACTTC. The chain is built from TRBV9 and TRBJ2-5; 7 nucleotides agree with TRBD2. Germline trimming cut 0 bases from V and 5 bases from J; bases unmatched to any gene: 4. The germline CDR1 and CDR2 sequences are SGDLS and YYNGEE. The CDR3 length is 14 residues.

The rearrangement uses TRBV6-2 or TRBV6-3 and TRBJ1-1, with 9 bases that match TRBD1. Germline values: CDR1 MNHEY, CDR2 SVGEGT. The CDR3 runs to 16 residues. V dropped 0 bases and J dropped 4; count of bases not matched to a gene: 6. The CDR3 spells CASSYSRTGVFTEAFF. The CDR3 DNA reads as TGTGCCAGCAGTTACTCCCGGACAGGGGTGTTCACTGAAGCTTTCTTT.

This chain connects TRBV2 to TRBJ2-2, with 10 bases fitting TRBD1. V was pared by 6 bases and J by 6 bases, with 4 bases of the junction left unmatched. The CDR3 runs to 14 residues. The germline gives CDR1 SNHLY, CDR2 FYNNEI. The CDR3 DNA sequence: TGTGCCAGCAGGGGGACAGGGGCGGCCGGGGAGCTGTTTTTT. Residues: CASRGTGAAGELFF.

This clone has just one count. The chain links TRBV6-2 or TRBV6-3 to TRBJ1-1, with 8 positions matching TRBD1. Per germline, CDR1 MNHEY and CDR2 SVGEGT. J lost 4 bases, V lost 5 bases, and 6 bases had no gene match. The CDR3 sequence is 14 residues long. CDR3 region: CASSGRQGITEAFF. The CDR3 coding sequence is TGTGCCAGCAGTGGACGACAGGGGATCACTGAAGCTTTCTTT.

CDR3 nucleotides: TGCAGCGTTGAGGGGACGGGACAGTCCTACGAGCAGTACTTC. Its protein product is CSVEGTGQSYEQYF. The chain is built from TRBV29-1 and TRBJ2-7, with 7 bases matching TRBD1. J gave up 1 base and V 3 bases, and 6 bases lay outside the gene matches. The CDR3 is 14 amino acids. Germline loops: CDR1 SQVTM, CDR2 ANQGSEA.

This chain links TRBV20-1 with TRBJ1-1; TRBD1 matches 7 bases. CDR3 length equals 14 residues. Germline V lookup: CDR1 DFQATT, CDR2 SNEGSKA (reference sequence). With 3 bases clipped from V and 5 bases from J, the junction kept 9 bases outside the gene matches. CDR3 protein: CSASERQGLTEAFF. The CDR3 DNA is TGCAGTGCTAGTGAGAGACAGGGATTGACTGAAGCTTTCTTT.

The genes are TRBV10-2 and TRBJ1-6, with 7 bases fitting TRBD1. Germline V lookup: CDR1 WSHSY, CDR2 SAAADI. With V trimmed by 3 bases and J by 11 bases, 7 bases remained unmatched. CDR3 length: 14 residues. The CDR3 DNA sequence: TGCGCCAGCAGTGACCGACAGGGAAGGGCACCCCTCCACTTT. The encoded protein is CASSDRQGRAPLHF.

The chain is built from TRBV21-1 and TRBJ2-4; TRBD2, the D gene given by the table, was not confirmed from the DNA. TRBV21-1 is a documented pseudogene. The CDR3 consists of 17 residues. The CDR3 loop is CASSILPSAWAKNIQYF. In nucleotides, the CDR3 is TGTGCCAGCAGCATTTTACCGAGCGCCTGGGCCAAAAACATTCAGTACTTC.

This clone has just a few counts. V usage is TRBV5-8 and J usage is TRBJ1-2; no clear D gene. CDR3 length: 13 residues. Germline assignment: CDR1 SGHTS and CDR2 YDEGEE. With 5 bases removed from V and 0 bases from J, the gap between germline ends came to 8 bases. CDR3: CASRTTSNYGYTF. The CDR3 DNA sequence: TGTGCCAGCAGGACAACTTCTAACTATGGCTACACCTTC.

V gene TRBV7-9 combines with J gene TRBJ2-1; D not certain. V lost 5 bases to trimming and J lost 9 bases, with 11 bases between them. Looked up from germline, CDR1 is SEHNR and CDR2 is FQNEAQ (reference sequence). The CDR3 is 12 residues long. CDR3 sequence reads: CASSPLGSEQFF. As DNA, the CDR3 is TGTGCCAGCAGCCCCCTGGGCAGTGAGCAGTTCTTC.

This clone was observed a single time. The chain recombines TRBV28 with TRBJ1-5; D gene uncertain. V lost 2 bases and J 7 bases, leaving 15 bases between the germline ends. The CDR3 consists of 15 residues. The germline gives CDR1 MDHEN, CDR2 SYDVKM. CDR3 coding DNA: TGTGCCAGCAGTTTAATGCATCTGAACAACCAGCCCCAGCATTTT. Translation gives CASSLMHLNNQPQHF.

The chain couples TRBV2 to TRBJ2-2, with 7 bases matching TRBD1. This CDR3 is built from 15 residues. Germline assignment: CDR1 SNHLY and CDR2 FYNNEI. The V segment lost 4 bases and the J segment 0 bases; nucleotides outside the gene matches: 2. The CDR3 DNA follows: TGTGCCAGCAGTGGACAGGGACCGAACACCGGGGAGCTGTTTTTT. Translated, it gives CASSGQGPNTGELFF.

The rearrangement uses TRBV4-3 and TRBJ1-2, with D tentatively TRBD1 (6 bases). The CDR3 runs to 15 residues. V was clipped by 1 base and J by 5 bases, with 14 bases between them. The germline V gene has CDR1 LGHNA and CDR2 YSLEER. For the CDR3, the DNA is TGCGCCAGCAGCCAAGCCATAGGACAGCTGTATGGCTACACCTTC. Translated, it gives CASSQAIGQLYGYTF.

This clone occurred once. The rearrangement links TRBV5-1 to TRBJ1-1; no clear D. The germline V and J ends were trimmed by 0 bases and 1 base, with 13 bases remaining between them. The CDR3 covers 16 residues. Germline CDR1 SGHRS, CDR2 YFSETQ. In DNA form, the CDR3 reads TGCGCCAGCAGCTTGGCTGGCACAGATACGAACACTGAAGCTTTCTTT. Protein sequence: CASSLAGTDTNTEAFF.

The chain is built from TRBV5-6 and TRBJ1-2; possible D gene TRBD1, 6 bases. The length of the CDR3 is 17 residues. V was trimmed by 2 bases and J by 0 bases, leaving 17 bases between them. Germline V gene sequence: CDR1 SGHDT, CDR2 YYEEEE. CDR3 sequence (DNA): TGTGCCAGCAGCTTACGGTCAACAGGGACCTCTAACTATGGCTACACCTTC. Protein: CASSLRSTGTSNYGYTF.

The chain has TRBV10-1 and TRBJ1-1; 7 bases map to TRBD1. This CDR3 has 14 amino acids. V trimming: 5 bases; J trimming: 0 bases; junction bases outside the gene matches: 3. Per germline, CDR1 WNHNN and CDR2 SYGVQD (reference sequence). The CDR3 sequence is CASSRTGLNTEAFF. CDR3 in DNA: TGCGCCAGCAGTCGGACAGGATTGAACACTGAAGCTTTCTTT.

Note on this clone: The same CDR3 also results from other DNA sequences found in this sample. The V call is TRBV6-2 or TRBV6-3, the J call TRBJ1-2; D not resolved. V gave up 3 bases and J gave up 5 bases, with 10 bases separating them. The CDR3 has 13 residues. The germline V gene encodes CDR1 MNHEY and CDR2 SVGEGT. The CDR3 here is CASSYGQNYGYTF. The CDR3 DNA follows: TGTGCCAGCAGTTATGGGCAGAATTATGGCTACACCTTC.